This T cell receptor beta chain appears in the sequencing data of a study of early T cells in non-severe SARS-CoV-2 infection. Individual cDNA molecules carried attached unique molecular identifiers. TCRdb fed the 5' RACE reads into MiXCR, producing one record per CDR3 protein. The profile covers roughly 45,000 distinct CDR3 sequences, with about 4.1% appearing a single time and roughly 6% taken by the ten largest. This clonotype was counted between two and nine times. Germline V lookup: CDR1 KGHSH, CDR2 LQKENI. CDR3 size: 15 residues. The germline V and J ends were trimmed by 2 bases and 8 bases, with 18 bases remaining between them.

Sample: whole blood. This TCR derives from an adult who was a healthcare worker with PCR-confirmed SARS-CoV-2 infection or an uninfected control (not recorded which). The J gene is TRBJ1-2, the V gene TRBV18; D gene uncertain. For the CDR3, the DNA is TGTGCCAGCTCACCAATCACCTTGGATGTGAGCGGCTACACCTTC. This translates into CASSPITLDVSGYTF.